This T cell receptor beta chain is drawn from a study of T cell repertoires in cytomegalovirus infection. Study-wide context: Through public TCR beta signatures, both CMV infection and matching HLA type were indicated.

Germline V lookup: CDR1 SGHTA, CDR2 FQGNSA. V dropped 8 bases and J dropped 5 bases, with 23 bases sitting between them. There are 16 residues in the CDR3. TCRdb used MiXCR to reprocess the reads, holding one entry per CDR3 protein. The profile shows about 740,000 distinct CDR3 sequences, 35% of them singletons. Study findings and constraints: There were carriers of CMV plus the relevant HLA, and cumulative public TCR beta family frequency identified them. CMV-specific TCR beta clonotypes restricted by HLA-C were the ones dominating the ex vivo response.

Worth noting for this clonotype: What it binds is unknown.

Sequencing used PBMCs. The V and J genes are TRBV7-2 and TRBJ2-3, with a weak D call TRBD2 (6 bases). The TCR comes from a human donor in good health (CMV status not recorded). Some clones in this sample may be carry-over from other donors' samples. As DNA, the CDR3 is TGTGCCAGCTGGCGAACCTTGGGGCGGGATAAAGATACGCAGTATTTT. Encoded protein: CASWRTLGRDKDTQYF.